This T cell receptor (beta chain) was documented in a study of blood T cell repertoires in COVID-19. Study-level information: From the United States, Italy and Spain came samples of acute and convalescent COVID-19. T cells, B-cell-depleted T cells, or PBMCs provided the cDNA or gDNA that served as material.

Per the authors' pipeline: Amplification with reference gene primers provided the estimates of nucleated cell counts. The repertoire was sequenced with immunoSEQ multiplex PCR; TCRdb's copy has only in-frame clones and lacks some. V and J calls and clone size are those listed in that table; D and trimming were worked out from the DNA. The sample shows about 280,000 clones, 80% to 90% of them seen only once. V lost 6 bases to trimming and J lost 4 bases, with 10 bases between them. Germline loops: CDR1 SNHLY, CDR2 FYNNEI. This CDR3 spans 13 amino acids. This sequence was found in a woman in her thirties with active or convalescent COVID-19. The rearrangement joins TRBV2 to TRBJ1-5; D may be TRBD1 (5 bases). The sample was peripheral blood. CDR3 bases: TGTGCCAGCAGGGGGCGGGAGAATCAGCCCCAGCATTTT. It specifies CASRGRENQPQHF.